The 17 T cell receptor beta chains reported below all come from one sample, sequenced in a study of blood T cell repertoires in COVID-19. Sequenced by immunoSEQ multiplex PCR; TCRdb stores in-frame clones only, minus some. The data contain some 200,000 clones, roughly 88% of them singletons. The material sequenced was peripheral blood. These receptors were taken from a man in his fifties or sixties with COVID-19, enrolled during active disease.

Written as DNA, the CDR3 is TGTGCCAGCAGCGCGGACTCTAGGGATGCTTTCTTT. Protein: CASSADSRDAFF. The genes are TRBV6-5 and TRBJ1-1; D is unclear. Germline loops: CDR1 MNHEY, CDR2 SVGAGI. This CDR3 comprises 12 residues. Trimming shortened V by 6 bases and J by 11 bases, and 16 bases separated the two germline ends.

V gene TRBV7-6 combines with J gene TRBJ2-1; 10 bases are shared with TRBD1. This CDR3 is built from 18 residues. The germline gives CDR1 SGHVS, CDR2 FNYEAQ. Trimming at V came to 2 bases and at J to 1 base, leaving 8 bases not matched to a gene. This CDR3 is CASSLWGQGMSSYNEQFF. CDR3 nucleotides: TGTGCCAGCAGCTTATGGGGACAGGGGATGAGTTCCTACAATGAGCAGTTCTTC.

The V call is TRBV5-5, the J call TRBJ2-5; 9 bases fit TRBD2. Trimming took 4 bases from V and 2 from J; bases not matched to a gene: 6. The CDR3 loop spans 15 amino acids. CDR1 SGHKS and CDR2 YYEKEE come from the germline V gene (reference sequence). Here the CDR3 reads CASSLSGGRQETQYF. CDR3 bases: TGTGCCAGCAGCCTTAGCGGGGGCCGGCAAGAGACCCAGTACTTC. Drawing the rest from reference TRBV5-5 and TRBJ2-5, the complete variable domain is DAGVTQSPTHLIKTRGQQVTLRCSPISGHKSVSWYQQVLGQGPQFIFQYYEKEERGRGNFPDRFSARQFPNYSSELNVNALLLGDSALYLCASSLSGGRQETQYFGPGTRLLVL.

This clone was observed a single time. The V call is TRBV4-3, the J call TRBJ2-7; 9 bases fit TRBD2. In germline, CDR1 is LGHNA, CDR2 YSLEER. V trimming: 4 bases; J trimming: 5 bases; junction bases outside the gene matches: 9. The CDR3 spans 15 residues. The CDR3 region has the DNA TGCGCCAGCAGCCGGGCGGCGGGGGGGCTCGACGAGCAGTACTTC. This sequence encodes CASSRAAGGLDEQYF.

The V gene is TRBV5-1, the J gene TRBJ2-3; 9 bases are a match to TRBD1. CDR1 is SGHRS, CDR2 YFSETQ, per germline. The V and J ends lost 4 bases and 5 bases, in that order; junction bases with no gene match: 11. This CDR3 is built from 16 residues. In DNA form, the CDR3 reads TGCGCCAGCAGCGCTATCACAGGGGGCGCGGGAGATACGCAGTATTTT. Its protein is CASSAITGGAGDTQYF.

The chain carries TRBV5-1 and TRBJ2-1; 10 bases line up with TRBD1. The CDR3 is 16 amino acids. Germline CDR1 and CDR2: SGHRS and YFSETQ. Trimming at V came to 1 base and at J to 5 bases, leaving 6 bases not matched to a gene. The CDR3 region is CASSLTGTGANNEQFF. DNA of the CDR3: TGCGCCAGCAGCTTGACCGGGACAGGGGCCAACAATGAGCAGTTCTTC. Based on the CDR3 plus reference TRBV5-1 and TRBJ2-1, the full variable domain is KAGVTQTPRYLIKTRGQQVTLSCSPISGHRSVSWYQQTPGQGLQFLFEYFSETQRNKGNFPGRFSGRQFSNSRSEMNVSTLELGDSALYLCASSLTGTGANNEQFFGPGTRLTVL.

The chain carries TRBV2 and TRBJ2-1, with D tentatively TRBD2 (6 bases). Per germline, CDR1 SNHLY and CDR2 FYNNEI. V lost 2 bases to trimming and J lost 4 bases, with 9 bases between them. This CDR3 contains 14 residues. The DNA for the CDR3 is TGTGCCAGCAGTGAAACGGGAGAATACAATGAGCAGTTCTTC. Its translation is CASSETGEYNEQFF.

The J gene is TRBJ2-7, the V gene TRBV23-1; 7 bases map to TRBD1. TRBV23-1 is identified as an open reading frame with a role that is uncertain. The CDR3 contains 17 residues. V shed 10 bases, J shed 4 bases, and the junction held 22 bases outside the gene matches. The CDR3 DNA sequence: TGCGCCATTGTGGGTTTGACAGGGCACGCTAATCCGTACGAGCAGTACTTC. It specifies CAIVGLTGHANPYEQYF.

The V call is TRBV4-1, the J call TRBJ1-1; 11 nucleotides agree with TRBD1. Germline lookup yields CDR1 MGHRA and CDR2 YSYEKL. J gave up 3 bases and V 5 bases, and 5 bases lay outside the gene matches. The CDR3 totals 15 residues. CDR3 nucleotide sequence: TGCGCCAGCAGCAAAGGACAGGGGGCTTACACTGAAGCTTTCTTT. Its translation: CASSKGQGAYTEAFF.

The CDR3 loop is CASSYRRAENSGNTIYF. DNA of the CDR3: TGTGCCAGCAGCTACAGGCGCGCAGAGAACTCTGGAAACACCATATATTTT. The genes are TRBV11-2 and TRBJ1-3; a weak D match, TRBD1 (5 bases). The CDR3 contains 17 residues. CDR1 is SGHAT and CDR2 is FQNNGV in the germline V gene. The V end lost 4 bases, the J end lost 0 bases, and 16 bases lay between the germline ends.

This clone occurred once. V usage is TRBV6-2 or TRBV6-3 and J usage is TRBJ1-5, with 7 bases identical to TRBD1. The junction had 16 bases not matched to a gene; V was cut back by 5 bases and J by 6 bases. This CDR3 has 17 amino acids. Germline CDR1 and CDR2: MNHEY and SVGEGT. The CDR3 loop reads CASSPLGTAAPFQPQHF. Here the CDR3 DNA reads TGTGCCAGCAGTCCCTTAGGGACAGCCGCCCCGTTTCAGCCCCAGCATTTT.

V is TRBV7-2 and J is TRBJ1-4; 8 bases align to TRBD1. The CDR3 is made up of 15 amino acids. The V gene's germline CDR1 is SGHTA and CDR2 FQGNSA. V shed 5 bases, J shed 7 bases, and the junction held 9 bases outside the gene matches. CDR3 DNA: TGTGCCAGCAGCAAAACAGGGGGTCGTGGTGAAAAACTGTTTTTT. This gives the protein CASSKTGGRGEKLFF.

This clone is a singleton in its sample. This sequence joins TRBV6-5 and TRBJ1-1; 8 bases agree with TRBD1. Germline V lookup: CDR1 MNHEY, CDR2 SVGAGI. Germline trimming cut 4 bases from V and 0 bases from J; bases unmatched to any gene: 4. The CDR3 contains 15 residues. The CDR3 loop reads CASSLQGALNTEAFF. DNA for the CDR3: TGTGCCAGCAGTTTGCAGGGGGCGTTGAACACTGAAGCTTTCTTT.

The chain carries TRBV28 and TRBJ1-6; TRBD1 agrees at 8 bases. Germline V gene sequence: CDR1 MDHEN, CDR2 SYDVKM. With 6 bases clipped from V and 0 bases from J, the junction kept 7 bases outside the gene matches. The CDR3 spans 17 residues. This CDR3 reads CASSRRTGSSYNSPLHF. The CDR3 DNA reads TGTGCCAGCAGCCGGAGGACAGGGAGCTCCTATAATTCACCCCTCCACTTT.

The chain employs TRBV5-4 and TRBJ2-1; D unclear. With 6 bases removed from V and 0 bases from J, the gap between germline ends came to 16 bases. The germline V gene has CDR1 SGHNT and CDR2 YYREEE (reference sequence). The CDR3 runs to 16 residues. As DNA, the CDR3 is TGTGCCAGCAACACACCGGGTCTTAGCTCCTACAATGAGCAGTTCTTC. This gives the protein CASNTPGLSSYNEQFF.

V gene TRBV5-1 combines with J gene TRBJ2-1; 8 nucleotides match TRBD2. Per the germline V gene, CDR1 is SGHRS and CDR2 is YFSETQ. The ends lost 0 bases at V and 5 bases at J; junction bases unmatched: 7. This CDR3 has 16 residues. The CDR3 coding sequence is TGCGCCAGCAGCTTGGTAGGCGGGGGGACGCACAATGAGCAGTTCTTC. It translates to CASSLVGGGTHNEQFF.

The chain employs TRBV6-5 and TRBJ2-3, with 7 bases fitting TRBD1. The V segment lost 6 bases and the J segment 3 bases; nucleotides outside the gene matches: 0. The germline CDR1 and CDR2 sequences are MNHEY and SVGAGI. The CDR3 spans 12 residues. CDR3 bases: TGTGCCAGCAGGGGACAGACAGATACGCAGTATTTT. Translating it yields CASRGQTDTQYF.